This T cell receptor beta chain comes out of a study of blood T cell repertoires in COVID-19. At the level of the study: Researchers got acute and convalescent COVID-19 samples from the United States, Italy and Spain. PBMCs, B-cell-depleted T cells, or T cells were the source of the cDNA or gDNA that made up the material.

Study processing details: Quantification of nucleated cells was approximated via reference gene primer amplification. Sequencing used immunoSEQ multiplex PCR; TCRdb keeps in-frame clones, though not all of them. That table gives V, J and clone size, and the DNA gave D and trimming. This table holds about 190,000 clones, roughly 90% found once. Germline values: CDR1 MNHEY, CDR2 SVGAGI. The length of the CDR3 is 12 residues. V was trimmed by 10 bases and J by 4 bases, leaving 11 bases between them. This receptor was obtained from a man aged 40-49 years with acute or convalescent COVID-19. This chain joins TRBV6-5 and TRBJ2-1; D perhaps matches TRBD2 (7 bases). The specimen was peripheral blood. The CDR3 DNA follows: TGTGCCATCGGGGGGCCATACAATGAGCAGTTCTTC. Amino acid sequence: CAIGGPYNEQFF.